This paragraph reports one T cell receptor beta chain. Its antigen is unidentified. Patients had chemo-refractory metastatic non-small-cell lung cancer and received focal radiation plus CTLA-4 blockade that used ipilimumab. This entry belongs to a study of radiotherapy plus CTLA-4 blockade in lung cancer. Study as a whole: Disease control was seen in approximately 30% of patients, objective responses in around 20%.

TCRdb's copy holds only in-frame clones and misses some; the assay was immunoSEQ multiplex PCR. The sample carries over 85,000 clones, approximately 74% recorded once. Trimming stripped 0 bases from V and 11 bases from J, with 13 bases between. Germline loops: CDR1 SGHVS, CDR2 FQNEAQ. CDR3 length: 13 residues. Findings of the study overall: Early clone dynamics of blood T cells, plus interferon-beta, reportedly predicted response best. In blood, tumor-derived TCR clones expanded after radiotherapy plus ipilimumab.

This TCR came from a human donor with non-small cell lung cancer who had a partial response to radiotherapy plus ipilimumab. Some clones in this sample may be carry-over from other donors' samples. Sequenced material: peripheral blood, taken from a patient treated with radiotherapy plus ipilimumab. The chain has TRBV7-8 and TRBJ1-1; D is undetermined. The CDR3, as DNA: TGTGCCAGCAGCTTAGCGGGAGTCGGGCATGCTTTCTTT. Translating gives CASSLAGVGHAFF.